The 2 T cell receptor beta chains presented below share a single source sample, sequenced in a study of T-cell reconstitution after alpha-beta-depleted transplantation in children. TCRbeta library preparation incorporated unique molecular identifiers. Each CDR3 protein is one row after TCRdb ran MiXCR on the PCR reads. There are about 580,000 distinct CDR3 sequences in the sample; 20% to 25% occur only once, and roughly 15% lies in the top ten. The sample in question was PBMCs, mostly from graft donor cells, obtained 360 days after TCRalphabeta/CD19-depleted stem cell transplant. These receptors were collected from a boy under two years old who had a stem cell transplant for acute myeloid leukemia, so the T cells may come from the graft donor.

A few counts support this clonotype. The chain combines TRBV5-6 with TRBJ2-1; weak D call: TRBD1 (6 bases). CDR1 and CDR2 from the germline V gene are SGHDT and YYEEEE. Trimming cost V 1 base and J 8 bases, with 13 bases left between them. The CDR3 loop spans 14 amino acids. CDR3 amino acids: CASSLIRRGDEQFF. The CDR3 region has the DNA TGTGCCAGCAGCTTGATTCGCAGGGGAGATGAGCAGTTCTTC.

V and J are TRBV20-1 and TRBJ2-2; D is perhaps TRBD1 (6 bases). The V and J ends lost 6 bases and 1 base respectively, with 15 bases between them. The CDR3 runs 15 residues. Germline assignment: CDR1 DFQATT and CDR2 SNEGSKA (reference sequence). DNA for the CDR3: TGCAGTGCCCCACGAGGGGGTTGGAACACCGGGGAGCTGTTTTTT. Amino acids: CSAPRGGWNTGELFF.